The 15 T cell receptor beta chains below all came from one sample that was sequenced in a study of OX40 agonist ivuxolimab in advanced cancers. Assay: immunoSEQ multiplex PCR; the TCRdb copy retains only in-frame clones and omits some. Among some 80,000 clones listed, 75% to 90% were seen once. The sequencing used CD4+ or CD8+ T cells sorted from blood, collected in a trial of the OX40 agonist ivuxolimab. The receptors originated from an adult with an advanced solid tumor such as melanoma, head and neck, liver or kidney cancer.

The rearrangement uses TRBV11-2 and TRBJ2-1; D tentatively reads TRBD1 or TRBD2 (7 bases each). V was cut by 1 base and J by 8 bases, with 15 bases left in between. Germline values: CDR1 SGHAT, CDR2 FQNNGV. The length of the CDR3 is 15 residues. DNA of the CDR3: TGTGCCAGCAGCTTAGCAGGGGGGGCCTGGGATGAGCAGTTCTTC. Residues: CASSLAGGAWDEQFF.

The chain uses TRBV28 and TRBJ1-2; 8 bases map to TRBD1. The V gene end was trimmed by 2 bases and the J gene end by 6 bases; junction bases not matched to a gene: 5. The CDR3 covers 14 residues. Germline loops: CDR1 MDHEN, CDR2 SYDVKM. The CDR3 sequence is CASSLAHRGDGYTF. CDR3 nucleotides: TGTGCCAGCAGTTTAGCCCACAGGGGGGATGGCTACACCTTC.

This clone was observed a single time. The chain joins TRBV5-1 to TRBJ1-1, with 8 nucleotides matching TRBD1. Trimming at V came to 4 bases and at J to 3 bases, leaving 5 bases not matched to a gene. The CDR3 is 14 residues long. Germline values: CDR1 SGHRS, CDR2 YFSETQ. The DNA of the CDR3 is TGCGCCAGCAGCCAACAGGGGGGAGACACTGAAGCTTTCTTT. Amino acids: CASSQQGGDTEAFF. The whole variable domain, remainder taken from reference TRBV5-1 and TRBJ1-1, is KAGVTQTPRYLIKTRGQQVTLSCSPISGHRSVSWYQQTPGQGLQFLFEYFSETQRNKGNFPGRFSGRQFSNSRSEMNVSTLELGDSALYLCASSQQGGDTEAFFGQGTRLTVV.

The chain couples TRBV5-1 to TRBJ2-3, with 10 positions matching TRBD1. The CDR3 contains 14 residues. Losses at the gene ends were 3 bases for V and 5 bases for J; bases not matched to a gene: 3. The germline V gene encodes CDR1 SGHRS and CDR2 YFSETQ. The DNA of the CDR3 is TGCGCCAGCAGCTCCGGGACAGGGGTAGATACGCAGTATTTT. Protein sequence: CASSSGTGVDTQYF.

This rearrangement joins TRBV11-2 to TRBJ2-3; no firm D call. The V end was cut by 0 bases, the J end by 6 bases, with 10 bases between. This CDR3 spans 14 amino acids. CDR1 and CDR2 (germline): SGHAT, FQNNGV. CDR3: CASSLEGHSDTQYF. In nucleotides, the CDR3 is TGTGCCAGCAGCTTAGAAGGGCACAGCGATACGCAGTATTTT.

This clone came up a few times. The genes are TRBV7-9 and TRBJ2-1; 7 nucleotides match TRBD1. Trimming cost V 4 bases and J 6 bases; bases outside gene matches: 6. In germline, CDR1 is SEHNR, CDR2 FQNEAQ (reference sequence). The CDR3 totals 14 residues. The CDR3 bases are TGTGCCAGCAGCTGGGGGACAGAGAGCAATGAGCAGTTCTTC. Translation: CASSWGTESNEQFF.

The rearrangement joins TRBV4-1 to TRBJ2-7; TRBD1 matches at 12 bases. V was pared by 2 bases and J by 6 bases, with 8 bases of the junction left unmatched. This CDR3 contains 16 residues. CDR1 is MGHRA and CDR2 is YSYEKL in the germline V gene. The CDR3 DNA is TGCGCCAGCAGCCAACAAACCGGGACAGGGGGCGTCGAGCAGTACTTC. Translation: CASSQQTGTGGVEQYF.

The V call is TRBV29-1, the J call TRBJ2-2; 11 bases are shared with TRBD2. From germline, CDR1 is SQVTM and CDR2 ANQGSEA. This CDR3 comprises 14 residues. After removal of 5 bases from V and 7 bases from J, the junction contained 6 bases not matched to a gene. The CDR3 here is CSVIAGGQVGELFF. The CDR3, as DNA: TGCAGCGTTATAGCGGGGGGGCAAGTCGGGGAGCTGTTTTTT.

In DNA, the CDR3 is TGTGCCAGCAGTAACGGGCTACCTCAAGAGACCCAGTACTTC. Translated, it gives CASSNGLPQETQYF. V usage is TRBV6-5 and J usage is TRBJ2-5; D is uncertain. V dropped 5 bases and J dropped 2 bases, with 12 bases sitting between them. The CDR3 is 14 residues long. CDR1 and CDR2 from the germline V gene are MNHEY and SVGAGI.

CDR3 region: CASSYSSGGWLDTQYF. As DNA, the CDR3 is TGTGCCAGCAGTTACTCTTCCGGGGGATGGTTAGATACGCAGTATTTT. The genes are TRBV6-5 and TRBJ2-3; maybe TRBD2 (6 bases). The CDR3 has 16 residues. V was trimmed by 0 bases and J by 5 bases, leaving 15 bases between them. CDR1 and CDR2 (germline): MNHEY, SVGAGI.

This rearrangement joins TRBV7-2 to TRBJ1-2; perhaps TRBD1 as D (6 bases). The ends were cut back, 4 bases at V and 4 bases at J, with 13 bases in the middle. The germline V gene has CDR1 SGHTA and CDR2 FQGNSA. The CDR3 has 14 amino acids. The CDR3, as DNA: TGTGCCAGCAGCTCCGTTATAGGGGGCTATGGCTACACCTTC. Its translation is CASSSVIGGYGYTF.

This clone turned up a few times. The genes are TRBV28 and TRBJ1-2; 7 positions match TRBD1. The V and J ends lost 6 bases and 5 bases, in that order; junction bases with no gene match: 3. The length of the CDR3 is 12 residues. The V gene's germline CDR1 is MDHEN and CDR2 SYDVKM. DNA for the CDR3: TGTGCCAGCAGCCAGACAGGGTATGGCTACACCTTC. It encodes CASSQTGYGYTF.

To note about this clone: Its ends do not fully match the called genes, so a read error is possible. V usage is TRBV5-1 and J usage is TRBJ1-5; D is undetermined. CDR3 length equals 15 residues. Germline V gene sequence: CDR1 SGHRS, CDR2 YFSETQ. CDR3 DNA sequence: TGCGCCAGCAGTTTGGACGGTGATAGCAATCAGCCCCAGCATTTT. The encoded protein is CASSLDGDSNQPQHF.

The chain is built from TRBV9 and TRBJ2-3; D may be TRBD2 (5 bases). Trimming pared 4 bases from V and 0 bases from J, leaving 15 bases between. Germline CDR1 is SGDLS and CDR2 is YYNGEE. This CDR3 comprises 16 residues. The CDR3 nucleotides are TGTGCCAGCAGCTCCTCGCATCGGGGAAGCACAGATACGCAGTATTTT. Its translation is CASSSSHRGSTDTQYF.

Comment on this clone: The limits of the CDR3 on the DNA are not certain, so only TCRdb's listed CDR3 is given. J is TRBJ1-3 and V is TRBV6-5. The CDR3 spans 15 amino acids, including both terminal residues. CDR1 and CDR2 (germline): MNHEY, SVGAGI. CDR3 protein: CASILDGESGNTIYF.